The subject of this entry is one T cell receptor beta chain. The CDR3 is 13 residues long. From germline, CDR1 is GTSNPN and CDR2 SVGIG (reference sequence). V was trimmed by 4 bases and J by 7 bases, leaving 14 bases between them. This sample was included in a study of T cell clones after liver transplantation. Across the whole study: Timepoints were pre-transplant, pre-withdrawal, and after withdrawal was completed or failed.

Only in-frame clones appear in the TCRdb table, and some are missing; sequencing was by immunoSEQ multiplex PCR. This table has under 150,000 clones, just over 90% appearing once. CD3+CD4+ and CD3+CD8+ cells were FACS-sorted from thawed unstimulated PBMCs. The sequenced sample was CD4+ T cells from blood, obtained 12 months after liver transplant. V and J are TRBV30 and TRBJ1-5; possibly TRBD1 for D (6 bases). This TCR was sampled from a human patient who received a liver transplant. Part of the T cell pool may stem from the graft donor. The CDR3 DNA follows: TGTGCCTGGAAACAGGGCTCGGGGCAGCCCCAGCATTTT. Amino acid sequence: CAWKQGSGQPQHF. Combining the CDR3 with reference TRBV30 and TRBJ1-5 gives the whole variable domain SQTIHQWPATLVQPVGSPLSLECTVEGTSNPNLYWYRQAAGRGLQLLFYSVGIGQISSEVPQNLSASRPQDRQFILSSKKLLLSDSGFYLCAWKQGSGQPQHFGDGTRLSIL.